The rows below give T cell receptor beta chains drawn from one sample of a study of regulatory T cells in long-lasting Graves disease. Each CDR3 protein gets one entry after TCRdb re-called the multiplex PCR reads with MiXCR. This table has nearly 350,000 distinct CDR3 sequences, about 19% appearing once. The material was peripheral blood mononuclear cells (PBMCs), obtained when the disease was refractory, from a patient treated with antithyroid drugs. The receptors derive from a female donor with Graves disease. Each CDR3 is given with its conserved first and last residue. A D gene is named only where the DNA matches it firmly. Expanded clones get a size class; other rows say once, few or many, or leave the size out.

J gene,clone size,D gene,V gene,CDR3 protein,CDR3 DNA
TRBJ2-5,many,-,TRBV28,CASTTRRGREQTQYF,TGTGCCAGCACCACCCGAAGGGGGCGGGAACAGACCCAGTACTTC
TRBJ2-7,-,TRBD1,TRBV7-2,CASSGRGSYEQYF,TGTGCCAGCAGCGGCAGGGGGAGTTACGAGCAGTACTTC
TRBJ2-7,many,TRBD2,TRBV7-9,CASSLVLAGGPNYEQYF,TGTGCCAGCAGCTTAGTTCTGGCGGGAGGGCCTAATTACGAGCAGTACTTC
TRBJ2-7,-,TRBD1,TRBV20-1,CSAQDRDSLMTYEQYF,TGCAGTGCCCAAGATCGGGACAGCCTGATGACCTACGAGCAGTACTTC
TRBJ1-1,many,-,TRBV2,CATTRAENTEAFF,TGTGCCACTACACGGGCAGAGAACACTGAAGCTTTCTTT
TRBJ1-5,many,-,TRBV4-3,CASSQDLVRRNQPQHF,TGCGCCAGCAGCCAAGATTTGGTCCGAAGGAATCAGCCCCAGCATTTT
TRBJ2-7,-,TRBD2,TRBV12-3/TRBV12-4,CASSLISGSYEQYF,TGTGCCAGCAGCCTAATTAGCGGGAGCTACGAGCAGTACTTC
TRBJ1-1,few,-,TRBV5-6,CASSPAGFGAFF,TGTGCCAGCAGCCCCGCGGGGTTTGGGGCTTTCTTT
TRBJ1-3,-,-,TRBV10-3,CAISTDSTRSGNTIYF,TGTGCCATCAGTACCGACAGCACCCGGTCTGGAAACACCATATATTTT
TRBJ2-7,many,TRBD2,TRBV2,CASDAEAAGVGEQYF,TGTGCCAGCGATGCCGAGGCAGCGGGAGTAGGGGAGCAGTACTTC
TRBJ2-7,many,-,TRBV20-1,CSAGSPGAASSYEQYF,TGCAGTGCTGGATCTCCAGGCGCAGCCAGCTCCTACGAGCAGTACTTC